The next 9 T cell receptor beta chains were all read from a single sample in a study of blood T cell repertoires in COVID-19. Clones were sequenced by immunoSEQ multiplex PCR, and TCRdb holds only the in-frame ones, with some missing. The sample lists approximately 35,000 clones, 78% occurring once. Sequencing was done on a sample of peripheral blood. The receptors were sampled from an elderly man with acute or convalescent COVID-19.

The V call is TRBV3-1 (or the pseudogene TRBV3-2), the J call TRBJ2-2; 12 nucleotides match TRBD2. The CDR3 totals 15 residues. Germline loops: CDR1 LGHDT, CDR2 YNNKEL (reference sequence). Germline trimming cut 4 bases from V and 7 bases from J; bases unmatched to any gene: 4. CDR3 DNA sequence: TGTGCCAGCAGCCGGACTAGCGGGGATGACGGGGAGCTGTTTTTT. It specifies CASSRTSGDDGELFF.

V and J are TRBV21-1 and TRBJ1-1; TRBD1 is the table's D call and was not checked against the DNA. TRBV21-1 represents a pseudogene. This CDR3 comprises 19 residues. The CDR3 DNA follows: TGTGCCAGCAGCGCGACTCACAATACCGGGACAGGGGTAGGTTTTGAAGCTTTCTTT. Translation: CASSATHNTGTGVGFEAFF.

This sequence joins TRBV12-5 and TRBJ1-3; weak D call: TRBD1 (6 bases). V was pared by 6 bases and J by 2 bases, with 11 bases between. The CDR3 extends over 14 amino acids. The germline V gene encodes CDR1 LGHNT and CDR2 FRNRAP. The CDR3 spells CASGPGATGNTIYF. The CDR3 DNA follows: TGTGCTAGTGGCCCAGGGGCAACTGGAAACACCATATATTTT.

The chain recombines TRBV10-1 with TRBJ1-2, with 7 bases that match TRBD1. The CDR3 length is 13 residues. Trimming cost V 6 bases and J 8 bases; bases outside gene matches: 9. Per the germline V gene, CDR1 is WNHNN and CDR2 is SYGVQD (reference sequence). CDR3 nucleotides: TGCGCCAGCAGCGAAGACAGGGATGGGGGCTACACCTTC. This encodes CASSEDRDGGYTF.

CDR3 amino acids: CAISPGQDTGELFF. The CDR3 DNA follows: TGTGCCATCAGTCCGGGACAGGACACCGGGGAGCTGTTTTTT. The chain links TRBV10-3 to TRBJ2-2; 8 nucleotides line up with TRBD1. Germline CDR1 is ENHRY and CDR2 is SYGVKD. The V segment lost 5 bases and the J segment 3 bases; nucleotides outside the gene matches: 2. This CDR3 is 14 amino acids long.

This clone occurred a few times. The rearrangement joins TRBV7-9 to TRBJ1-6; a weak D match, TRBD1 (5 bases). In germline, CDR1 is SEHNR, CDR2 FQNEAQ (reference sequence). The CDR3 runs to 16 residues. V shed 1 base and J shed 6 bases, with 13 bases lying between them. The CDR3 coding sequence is TGTGCCAGCAGCTTAGTCTCGGGGACTCCTAATTCACCCCTCCACTTT. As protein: CASSLVSGTPNSPLHF.

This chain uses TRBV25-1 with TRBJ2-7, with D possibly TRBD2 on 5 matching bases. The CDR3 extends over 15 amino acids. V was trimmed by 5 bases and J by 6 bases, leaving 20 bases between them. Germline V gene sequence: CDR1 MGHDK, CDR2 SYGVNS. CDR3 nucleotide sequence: TGTGCCAGCAGTTCACCACGGAGCAGGAGGAGCGAGCAGTACTTC. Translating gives CASSSPRSRRSEQYF.

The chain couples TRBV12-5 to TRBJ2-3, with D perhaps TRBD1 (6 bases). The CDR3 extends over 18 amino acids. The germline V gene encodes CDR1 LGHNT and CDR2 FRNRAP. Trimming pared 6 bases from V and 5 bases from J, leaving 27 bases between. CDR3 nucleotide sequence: TGTGCTAGTGGGGGACGTCCCCCCGAGGCAGGGGCTCTAGATACGCAGTATTTT. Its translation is CASGGRPPEAGALDTQYF.

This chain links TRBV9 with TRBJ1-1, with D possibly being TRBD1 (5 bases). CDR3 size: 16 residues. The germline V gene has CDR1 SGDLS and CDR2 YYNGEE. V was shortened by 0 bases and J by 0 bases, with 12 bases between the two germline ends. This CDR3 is CASSVGIGDLNTEAFF. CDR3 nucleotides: TGTGCCAGCAGCGTAGGAATAGGGGATCTGAACACTGAAGCTTTCTTT.